This TCR beta chain originates from a study of control samples from healthy donors and cancer patients. The method was immunoSEQ multiplex PCR; TCRdb's version includes in-frame clones alone and lacks a portion of them. The table records approximately 92,000 clones, over 90% of them present only once. This clone was recorded only once. Germline loops: CDR1 MRHNA, CDR2 SNTAGT. The junction had 6 bases not matched to a gene; V was cut back by 0 bases and J by 7 bases. This CDR3 spans 15 amino acids. The TCR was taken from a young woman in good health. The chain is built from TRBV6-4 and TRBJ2-1; 7 positions match TRBD1. The source material was blood. CDR3 region: CASSDSSGGGNEQFF. The CDR3 DNA follows: TGTGCCAGCAGTGACTCCTCAGGGGGTGGAAATGAGCAGTTCTTC.